This T cell receptor (beta chain) derives from a study of T cell repertoires in cytomegalovirus infection. The overall study: Based on public TCR beta signatures, there were indications of CMV infection and of a matching HLA type.

In TCRdb, the reads were re-called with MiXCR into one record per CDR3 protein. The sample carries about 240,000 distinct CDR3 sequences, about 5.9% recorded once. The germline V gene encodes CDR1 MNHEY and CDR2 SVGAGI. The V end lost 4 bases, the J end lost 4 bases, and 13 bases lay between the germline ends. This CDR3 has 14 amino acids. This clonotype was observed at least ten times. No antigen is known for it. Study-level results: HLA-C-restricted, CMV-specific TCR beta clonotypes were dominant ex vivo.

Sequences were obtained from PBMCs. The sequence derives from a human donor in good health (CMV status not recorded). Some clones in this sample may be carry-over from other donors' samples. The chain joins TRBV6-5 to TRBJ1-2, with D possibly matching TRBD1 (6 bases). The CDR3 here is CASSSPTGSYGYTF. The CDR3 region has the DNA TGTGCCAGCAGTTCCCCGACAGGTAGCTATGGCTACACCTTC.